A single T cell receptor (beta chain) is shown here with its context. This receptor's antigen is unknown. One base away there is no much larger clone; base qualities are not given. The data derive from a study of T cell clones after liver transplantation (dated by TCRdb to about 2019). Concerning the study at large: ITN030ST, the source of the samples, was a randomized trial that attempted immunosuppression withdrawal within 2 years of liver transplantation. No induction therapy was given to the subjects, and standard immunosuppression was administered until randomization at 12-24 months post-transplant. As an antigen-independent comparator for the donor-reactive sequences, third party-reactive TCRbeta sequences from pre-transplant MLRs were identified as well. Three of the eight recipients were HCV-positive; the others were transplanted for non-autoimmune, non-viral indications. Blood samples were taken pre-transplant, pre-randomization before withdrawal, and post-randomization after full withdrawal or failed withdrawal. The study cohort included 8 liver transplant recipients, of whom 3 were classified as tolerant and 5 as non-tolerant. Donor-reactive T cell clones were identified by TCRbeta sequencing after a pre-transplant mixed lymphocyte reaction and then tracked in post-transplant blood. To count as tolerant, a recipient had to stay completely off immunosuppression for at least one year without liver enzymes climbing beyond twice the upper limit of normal. Broader findings and caveats from the paper: A significant post-transplant decrease in circulating donor-reactive CD4 TCRbeta sequences was observed in most of the 8 subjects, irrespective of tolerance or HCV status. The decline in donor-reactive sequences exceeded the decline in third party-reactive sequences, suggesting partial antigen-specific deletion that was unrelated to withdrawal success. Conclusions were preliminary, limited by small, heterogeneous patient numbers and non-standardized post-transplant time points. Once repertoire turnover was taken into account, donor-reactive detection showed a significant reduction for CD4 in 7 of 8 subjects and for CD8 in 8 of 8. Because allograft tissue specimens were not available, migration of donor-reactive T cells into the graft, rather than deletion, may have occurred. Low numbers of available donor cells limited the measurable donor-reactive repertoire in a couple of subjects.

Unstimulated PBMCs, after thawing, were stained for CD3, CD4 and CD8 and then FACS-sorted into CD3+CD4+ and CD3+CD8+ populations. All 8 studied subjects were randomized to withdrawal of immunosuppression. The Qiagen DNeasy Blood and Tissue Kit was used to isolate genomic DNA. Frozen genomic DNA underwent high-throughput TCRbeta CDR3 sequencing by immunoSEQ, including PCR amplification, mapping, bias correction and internal controls. The authors processed their data as follows. Productive rearrangements were kept, and unique TCRbeta sequences were defined by CDR3 nucleotide sequence plus V and J gene. For classification of a sequence as donor-reactive, at least 5-fold expansion in CFSE-low cells relative to unstimulated pre-transplant cells and a frequency of at least 0.01% were required. Per-subject minimum frequency thresholds, based on the lowest-template unstimulated sample, ensured at least 90% detection power. Jensen-Shannon divergence between the top 1000 TCRbeta sequences post- versus pre-transplant served as the measure of repertoire turnover. Two-sided Fisher's exact tests were used to test for changes in the detection of donor-reactive sequences. The source is immuneACCESS, and TCRdb retained only in-frame sequences with V and J called. Part of the clones is not carried over; for the studies checked, unresolved V genes explain less than half of this, and the remainder is unexplained. Clone size and V and J calls were adopted from that table, with D and trimming inferred from the DNA. The sample table contains 65,000 to 70,000 clones; only one count was recorded for almost 95% of them. The ten largest account for approximately 1% of the sample.

This TCR was sampled from a human patient who received a liver transplant. Following a transplant, some T cells may be graft donor cells, not patient cells. Sequencing used CD4+ T cells from blood, obtained around 27 months after liver transplant.

The bases read TGTGCCAGCAGATGGACCTTGGACAGGGTGCAGGGGGCCAACGTCCTGACTTTC. Translated, it reads CASRWTLDRVQGANVLTF. The V and J genes are TRBV2 and TRBJ2-6, and TRBD1 matches 8 of the central bases. Germline trimming amounts to 6 bases on V and 4 bases on J, with 14 as the count of junction bases outside the gene matches. CDR1 SNHLY and CDR2 FYNNEI were looked up in the germline V gene. The CDR3 contains 18 residues, cysteine and phenylalanine counted. Of all the DNA, just the CDR3 is kept, 54 bases in frame from base 1.